The 8 T cell receptor beta chains given below trace back to one sample, sequenced in a study of glioma-infiltrating T cells. Using RNA template, CDR3s of TCR alpha and beta were amplified with iRepertoire arm-PCR. TCRdb processed the multiplex PCR reads anew with MiXCR; each CDR3 protein has one entry. The profile shows 150,000 or so distinct CDR3 sequences, about two fifths of them singletons. Sequenced input: glioma tissue, nonneoplastic brain tissue, or PBMCs (not recorded which). These receptors were taken from a human donor with low-grade glioma or glioblastoma, undergoing nonglioma brain surgery, or in good health (not recorded which).

This chain links TRBV20-1 with TRBJ1-1; 11 nucleotides align to TRBD1. Trimming took 4 bases from V and 2 from J; bases not matched to a gene: 3. The CDR3 runs to 14 residues. Germline V gives CDR1 DFQATT, CDR2 SNEGSKA (reference sequence). The CDR3 protein is CSATGTGGNTEAFF. The DNA for the CDR3 is TGCAGTGCTACCGGGACAGGGGGTAACACTGAAGCTTTCTTT.

The chain couples TRBV9 to TRBJ1-1, with no clear D. Trimming took off 4 bases at V and 3 bases at J, with 10 bases between the two ends. Germline-derived CDR1 and CDR2 are SGDLS and YYNGEE. This CDR3 region has 13 residues. The CDR3 sequence is CASSTHRDTEAFF. In nucleotides, the CDR3 is TGTGCCAGCAGCACCCACCGGGACACTGAAGCTTTCTTT.

This clonotype was observed many times. V usage is TRBV28 and J usage is TRBJ2-3, with a possible D match to TRBD2 (5 bases). Germline CDR1 and CDR2: MDHEN and SYDVKM. The CDR3 is made up of 18 amino acids. The V gene lost 1 base and the J gene lost 4 bases, with 21 bases spanning the gap. The CDR3 nucleotides are TGTGCCAGCAGTTTATCGGGTCCCTTTACTAGTAGCTCAGATACGCAGTATTTT. Protein product: CASSLSGPFTSSSDTQYF.

This clonotype appeared a few times. The chain employs TRBV6-2 or TRBV6-3 and TRBJ2-5, with a tentative D call TRBD1 (6 bases). CDR1 is MNHEY and CDR2 is SVGEGT in the germline V gene. The CDR3 runs 14 residues. The germline V and J ends were trimmed by 5 bases and 4 bases, with 14 bases remaining between them. CDR3 coding DNA: TGTGCCAGCAGTCTCTACAGGGTTGGAGAGACCCAGTACTTC. Amino acid sequence: CASSLYRVGETQYF.

This clonotype was observed a handful of times. The V and J genes are TRBV20-1 and TRBJ2-1, with 9 bases aligning to TRBD1. This CDR3 is 14 amino acids long. Germline V gene data show CDR1 as DFQATT and CDR2 as SNEGSKA (reference sequence). V was pared by 5 bases and J by 7 bases, with 9 bases of the junction left unmatched. The CDR3 protein is CSASPGTGTNEQFF. The CDR3 DNA sequence: TGCAGTGCTTCCCCCGGGACAGGGACAAATGAGCAGTTCTTC.

This chain connects TRBV12-3 or TRBV12-4 to TRBJ1-1, with 7 bases identical to TRBD1. The J segment lost 7 bases and the V segment lost 6 bases, leaving 2 bases of the junction unmatched. The CDR3 length is 11 residues. The CDR3 DNA sequence: TGTGCCAGCAGGGGGACAGTTGAAGCTTTCTTT. Encoded protein: CASRGTVEAFF.

There are many counts of this clonotype. J is TRBJ2-3 and V is TRBV6-1, with TRBD2 matching over 8 bases. With V trimmed by 3 bases and J by 4 bases, 6 bases remained unmatched. The CDR3 covers 15 residues. Germline V CDR1 and CDR2: MNHNS, SASEGT. The CDR3 here is CASSDSGTYSDTQYF. The CDR3 nucleotides read TGTGCCAGCAGTGATAGCGGGACTTACTCAGATACGCAGTATTTT.

A few counts support this clonotype. The chain combines TRBV19 with TRBJ2-2; a possible D gene is TRBD1 (6 bases). The CDR3 length is 17 residues. V was clipped by 4 bases and J by 1 base, with 16 bases between them. Germline V CDR1 and CDR2: LNHDA, SQIVND (reference sequence). CDR3 nucleotide sequence: TGTGCCAGTAGTACAATCAGGGGATCTCTGAACACCGGGGAGCTGTTTTTT. This codes for CASSTIRGSLNTGELFF.